What follows describes a single T cell receptor (beta chain). The antigen remains undetermined. Mismatch with germline at one junction end may stem from a read error. The sample belongs to a study of T cell responses to AZD1222 COVID-19 vaccine. Recipients boosted at about 4 weeks or about 12 weeks are pooled. Notes on the study in general: Baseline seropositivity occurred in only a handful of AZD1222 recipients. Clonal diversity was possibly underestimated, and the donors were mostly white British, with more females.

This CDR3 has 12 residues. Germline V gene lookup returns CDR1 MDHEN and CDR2 SYDVKM. Assay: immunoSEQ multiplex PCR; the TCRdb copy retains only in-frame clones and omits some. The data hold about 100,000 clones, with roughly nine tenths observed a single time. The sequences come from peripheral blood, collected 28 days after the second AZD1222 dose. The J gene is TRBJ2-7, the V gene TRBV28, with TRBD1 matching 9 bases. The sequence came from an adult who received the AZD1222 COVID-19 vaccine. CDR3 in amino acids: CASSLLRDRAHF. The CDR3 coding sequence is TGTGCCAGCAGTTTACTTAGGGACAGGGCTCACTTC. Combining the CDR3 with reference TRBV28 and TRBJ2-7 gives the whole variable domain DVKVTQSSRYLVKRTGEKVFLECVQDMDHENMFWYRQDPGLGLRLIYFSYDVKMKEKGDIPEGYSVSREKKERFSLILESASTNQTSMYLCASSLLRDRAHFGPGTRLTVT.